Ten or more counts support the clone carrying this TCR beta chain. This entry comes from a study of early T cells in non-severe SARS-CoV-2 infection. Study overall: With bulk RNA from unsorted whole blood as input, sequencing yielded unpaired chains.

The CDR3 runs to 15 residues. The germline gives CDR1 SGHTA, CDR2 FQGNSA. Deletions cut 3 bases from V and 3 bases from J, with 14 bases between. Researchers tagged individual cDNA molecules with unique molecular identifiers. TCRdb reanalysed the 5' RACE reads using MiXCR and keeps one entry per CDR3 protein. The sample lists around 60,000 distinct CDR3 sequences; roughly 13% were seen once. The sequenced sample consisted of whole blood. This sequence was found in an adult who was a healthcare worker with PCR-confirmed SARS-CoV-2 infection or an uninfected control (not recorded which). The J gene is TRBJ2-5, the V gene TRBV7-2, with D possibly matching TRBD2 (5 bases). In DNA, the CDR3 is TGTGCCAGCAGCTTGGTGGCTAGCAGTGAAGAGACCCAGTACTTC. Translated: CASSLVASSEETQYF.